These T cell receptor beta chains were read from a single sample in a study of Graves' ophthalmopathy and Graves' hyperthyroidism. Via MiXCR, TCRdb re-called the multiplex PCR reads, giving one row per CDR3 protein. The sample lists about 740,000 distinct CDR3 sequences; approximately 40% were seen once. Sequenced material: peripheral blood. The receptor source for this set is an adult man with Graves' ophthalmopathy. Both conserved end residues are part of each CDR3. D genes are given only for firm matches. Not every row has a clone size; where given, it reads once, few, many or a size class.

V	D	size	J	DNA	CDR3
TRBV9	TRBD2	.	TRBJ2-5	TGTGCCAGCAGCGTATCGCCACTAGCGGGAAGAGAGACCCAGTACTTC	CASSVSPLAGRETQYF
TRBV19	TRBD1	few	TRBJ1-1	TGTGCCAGTAGCGCACCGGGACAGGTACGCACTGAAGCTTTCTTT	CASSAPGQVRTEAFF
TRBV5-1	.	few	TRBJ1-1	TGCGCCAGCAGCTTGAAGACGAACACTGAAGCTTTCTTT	CASSLKTNTEAFF
TRBV24-1	.	few	TRBJ1-5	TGTGCCAGCGGGAGGGGGGGCGGTCAGCCCCAGCATTTT	CASGRGGGQPQHF
TRBV7-8	.	many	TRBJ2-5	TGTGCCAGCAGCGCCGGGACCCTGCGGACCCAGTACTTC	CASSAGTLRTQYF
TRBV19	.	few	TRBJ1-5	TGTGCCAGTAGTACCGGACAGTGGGGCGTGCGGCCCCAGCATTTT	CASSTGQWGVRPQHF
TRBV2	.	.	TRBJ2-7	TGTGCCATCAGTGAGTCGTGGGGCCCGGACTACGAGCAGTACTTC	CAISESWGPDYEQYF
TRBV20-1	TRBD1	.	TRBJ1-6	TGCAGTGCCCCGCCCTTAACAGGGGGTGAATCACCCCTCCACTTT	CSAPPLTGGESPLHF
TRBV25-1	.	.	TRBJ1-2	TGTGCCAGCAGTTCTACAGGGAACCTTAACTATGGCTACACCTTC	CASSSTGNLNYGYTF
TRBV7-2	.	.	TRBJ1-5	TGTGCCAGCAGTTCTTTATACTTTCAGGGTACCCATCAGCCCCAGCATTTT	CASSSLYFQGTHQPQHF
TRBV13	TRBD1	few	TRBJ2-7	TGTGCCAGCAGCCCCCCGGACAGGGGAAACTACGAGCAGTACTTC	CASSPPDRGNYEQYF
TRBV25-1	.	many	TRBJ2-7	TGTGCCAGCAGTTCCAGGTTACCCTACGAGCAGTACTTC	CASSSRLPYEQYF
TRBV7-9	TRBD2	few	TRBJ2-5	TGTGCCAGCAACGGGGGGACTACAGAGACCCAGTACTTC	CASNGGTTETQYF
TRBV20-1	.	.	TRBJ2-2	TGCAGTGCTAGTGAGCATGCGGGACCCACCGGGGAGCTGTTTTTT	CSASEHAGPTGELFF
TRBV10-3	TRBD2	.	TRBJ2-7	TGTGCCAGCAGTCGTACTAGCGGGAGCCACGAGCAGTACTTC	CASSRTSGSHEQYF
TRBV2	TRBD1	many	TRBJ1-1	TGTGCCAGCACCCACGGACAGGTGTACACTGAAGCTTTCTTT	CASTHGQVYTEAFF
TRBV25-1	.	few	TRBJ1-2	TGTGCCAGCAGTTTAAGTTTTGTAGGGGATGGCTACACCTTC	CASSLSFVGDGYTF
TRBV11-2	TRBD2	.	TRBJ2-2	TGTGCCAGCAGCCCAGGACTAGCGGTTACCGGGGAGCTGTTTTTT	CASSPGLAVTGELFF
TRBV7-8	.	many	TRBJ2-5	TGTGCCAGCAGCTCGCCTAGGGGCCCGAAAGAGACCCAGTACTTC	CASSSPRGPKETQYF
TRBV10-3	.	.	TRBJ2-7	TGTGCCATCTCAAGCCCGACTGTTTCCTACGAGCAGTACTTC	CAISSPTVSYEQYF
TRBV25-1	.	many	TRBJ1-6	TGTGCCAGCAGGGCTTCCGGGTACTATAATTCACCCCTCCACTTT	CASRASGYYNSPLHF
TRBV5-1	TRBD1	.	TRBJ1-3	TGCGCCAGCAGCTTGGGACAGGGCTATGGCTACACCATATATTTT	CASSLGQGYGYTIYF
TRBV12-3/TRBV12-4	.	many	TRBJ1-2	TGTGCCAGCAGTATGGTCCAGGGGCATGGCTACACCTTC	CASSMVQGHGYTF
TRBV5-6	TRBD2	.	TRBJ2-7	TGTGCCAGCAGCTTGGAGGTCGGGGGGGCATGGTCCTACGAGCAGTACTTC	CASSLEVGGAWSYEQYF
TRBV2	TRBD1	many	TRBJ1-5	TGTGCCAGCAGTGTACCGGACAGGGGGCTTTTCCAGCCCCAGCATTTT	CASSVPDRGLFQPQHF
TRBV7-8	TRBD1	.	TRBJ2-7	TGTGCCAGCAGCGAAGTTGGGGACAGTCCCTACGAGCAGTACTTC	CASSEVGDSPYEQYF
TRBV20-1	.	.	TRBJ2-5	TGCAGTGCTAGTCTGGCAGGGGCCGGAGAGACCCAGTACTTC	CSASLAGAGETQYF
TRBV12-3/TRBV12-4	.	many	TRBJ1-5	TGTGCCAGCAGTACGCTTCTGACAGGCGCCAATCAGCCCCAGCATTTT	CASSTLLTGANQPQHF
TRBV14	TRBD2	.	TRBJ2-5	TGTGCCAGCAGCCCCAGACTAGCGGGGGATTCACAAGAGACCCAGTACTTC	CASSPRLAGDSQETQYF
TRBV7-9	.	.	TRBJ1-6	TGTGCCAGCAGCTTAGTCGGGGGCAGGGAGGATTCACCCCTCCACTTT	CASSLVGGREDSPLHF
TRBV12-5	.	few	TRBJ1-2	TGTGCTAGTGCCCCCGGCCTATGGGGGGGCTACACCTTC	CASAPGLWGGYTF
TRBV7-9	.	.	TRBJ2-5	TGCGCCAGCAGCTCAAATCCCGGGACTCTCGACAATCAGCCCCAGTACTTC	CASSSNPGTLDNQPQYF
TRBV20-1	TRBD1	.	TRBJ2-7	TGCAGTGTACCGGGACAGGGTCCCGAGCAGTACTTC	CSVPGQGPEQYF
TRBV7-8	TRBD1	many	TRBJ2-5	TGTGCCAGCAGCTTACCGGACAGGGGTCGGTTAGAGACCCAGTACTTC	CASSLPDRGRLETQYF
TRBV9	.	many	TRBJ1-6	TGTGCCAGCAGCAAACATCAGCCCTCACCCCTCCACTTT	CASSKHQPSPLHF
TRBV9	.	.	TRBJ2-7	TGTGCCAGCAGCGTAGGGCCCCCTGGGGCGGGGCCCTACGAGCAGTACTTC	CASSVGPPGAGPYEQYF
TRBV20-1	TRBD1	.	TRBJ2-2	TGCAGTGCGGAAGAGGGTTGGACAGGGGGGACCGGGGAGCTGTTTTTT	CSAEEGWTGGTGELFF
TRBV7-8	TRBD1	few	TRBJ2-7	TGTGCCAGCAGCCGGACCGGGACAGGGGACGAGCAGTACTTC	CASSRTGTGDEQYF
TRBV25-1	.	.	TRBJ1-1	TGTGCCAGCACCACCCGACGAAACACTGAAGCTTTCTTT	CASTTRRNTEAFF
TRBV15	TRBD2	few	TRBJ2-7	TGTGCCACCAGCAGAGATAAGTCTAGCGGGAGCTACGAGCAGTACTTC	CATSRDKSSGSYEQYF
TRBV24-1	.	.	TRBJ2-5	TGTGCCACCAGCGGGGACTACCAAGAGACCCAGTACTTC	CATSGDYQETQYF
TRBV2	.	.	TRBJ1-2	TGTGCCAGCAGCCCCACGGGCCGGGCTTGGGGCTACACCTTC	CASSPTGRAWGYTF
TRBV20-1	TRBD1	few	TRBJ2-7	TGCAGCATAATTCCGGGACAGGGTTCTCTGAACGAGCAGTACTTC	CSIIPGQGSLNEQYF
TRBV7-9	.	.	TRBJ2-7	TGTGCCAGCAGCTTAAAAGGTCCGTACAATGAGCAGTACTTC	CASSLKGPYNEQYF
TRBV5-6	TRBD1	.	TRBJ2-7	TGTGCCAGCAGCGGCTCCCGGGACAGGGTTCCCTACGAGCAGTACTTC	CASSGSRDRVPYEQYF
TRBV7-9	.	once	TRBJ2-7	TGTGCCAGCCGCGGTTCCGGCACGTCCTACGAGCAGTACTTC	CASRGSGTSYEQYF
TRBV20-1	TRBD1	.	TRBJ2-7	TGCAGTTGCGGACAGGGCCACGAGCAGTACTTC	CSCGQGHEQYF
TRBV20-1	TRBD2	.	TRBJ2-2	TGCAGTGCAGAACTAGCGGAGAGGGACACCGGGGAGCTGTTTTTT	CSAELAERDTGELFF
TRBV7-9	.	few	TRBJ2-7	TGTGCCAGCAGCTTAGCGGGGGGCCTCGAGCAGTACTTC	CASSLAGGLEQYF
TRBV11-2	.	.	TRBJ2-5	TGTGCCAGCAACTCTGGGGCAGGCCAAGAGACCCAGTACTTC	CASNSGAGQETQYF
TRBV29-1	.	many	TRBJ1-1	TGCAGCGTTGTTTCACAGGTCGGGTTTTGGGACACTGAAGCTTTCTTT	CSVVSQVGFWDTEAFF
TRBV20-1	TRBD1	few	TRBJ2-7	TGCAGTGCTGGCGACCGGGACAGGGTTTACGAGCAGTACTTC	CSAGDRDRVYEQYF
TRBV7-6	.	many	TRBJ1-1	TGTGCCAGCAGCTTAGATCTGGCGACTGAAGCTTTCTTT	CASSLDLATEAFF
TRBV25-1	.	.	TRBJ2-5	TGTGCCAGCAGTGAATCCCAGGGTCGAGGTGGGCAGGAGACCCAGTACTTC	CASSESQGRGGQETQYF
TRBV9	TRBD1	.	TRBJ2-7	TGTGCCAGCAGCTCCGGCGGACAGGGGGTGGCGAGTGAGCAGTACTTC	CASSSGGQGVASEQYF
TRBV7-9	.	few	TRBJ1-1	TGTGCCAGCAGGGAAGGACTGGGGAACACTGAAGCTTTCTTT	CASREGLGNTEAFF
TRBV29-1	TRBD1	.	TRBJ1-5	TGCAGCTTGACAGGGCTCGGTAATCAGCCCCAGCATTTT	CSLTGLGNQPQHF